The next 10 T cell receptor beta chains were all read from a single sample in a study of blood T cell repertoires in COVID-19. TCRdb's copy holds only in-frame clones and misses some; the assay was immunoSEQ multiplex PCR. In the table there are approximately 30,000 clones, around 82% of which are singletons. Sequencing input: peripheral blood. All receptors come from a man between 65 and 85 years old with active COVID-19.

This clone appeared a few times. The rearrangement uses TRBV7-2 and TRBJ2-3, with TRBD2 matching over 8 bases. The ends lost 3 bases at V and 5 bases at J; junction bases unmatched: 7. The length of the CDR3 is 15 residues. Looked up from germline, CDR1 is SGHTA and CDR2 is FQGNSA. CDR3 in amino acids: CASSLGGGRKDTQYF. The CDR3 DNA sequence: TGTGCCAGCAGCTTGGGCGGGGGGCGCAAAGATACGCAGTATTTT.

The J gene is TRBJ1-1, the V gene TRBV5-6; 9 bases map to TRBD1. This CDR3 comprises 17 residues. Losses at the gene ends were 3 bases for V and 3 bases for J; bases not matched to a gene: 12. Germline CDR1 SGHDT, CDR2 YYEEEE. CDR3 protein: CASSSRRGQGRDTEAFF. The CDR3 DNA is TGTGCCAGCAGCTCCCGACGGGGACAGGGTCGGGACACTGAAGCTTTCTTT.

The chain carries TRBV9 and TRBJ1-3; no clear D gene. This CDR3 has 14 residues. V was pared by 4 bases and J by 1 base, with 9 bases between. CDR1 SGDLS and CDR2 YYNGEE come from the germline V gene. CDR3 in amino acids: CASSPGISGNTIYF. The CDR3 DNA follows: TGTGCCAGCAGCCCGGGGATTTCTGGAAACACCATATATTTT. Full variable domain (remainder filled in from reference TRBV9 and TRBJ1-3): DSGVTQTPKHLITATGQRVTLRCSPRSGDLSVYWYQQSLDQGLQFLIQYYNGEERAKGNILERFSAQQFPDLHSELNLSSLELGDSALYFCASSPGISGNTIYFGEGSWLTVV.

This clone was seen a single time. Given a much more abundant clone one base away, this may be a read error. The genes are TRBV7-9 and TRBJ1-1; 7 positions match TRBD1. The CDR3 is 14 amino acids. Germline trimming cut 4 bases from V and 1 base from J; bases unmatched to any gene: 3. Germline CDR1 SEHNR, CDR2 FQNEAQ (reference sequence). The CDR3: CASSSGTANTEAFF. The CDR3 coding sequence is TGTGCCAGCAGCTCCGGGACAGCGAACACTGAAGCTTTCTTT.

V and J are TRBV28 and TRBJ2-5; D is undetermined. The CDR3 runs 13 residues. With 2 bases removed from V and 5 bases from J, the gap between germline ends came to 9 bases. Looked up from germline, CDR1 is MDHEN and CDR2 is SYDVKM. The CDR3 nucleotides are TGTGCCAGCAGTTTAAATGTGGCCGAGACCCAGTACTTC. Residues: CASSLNVAETQYF.

V is TRBV30 and J is TRBJ1-5; D perhaps matches TRBD1 (6 bases). The CDR3 totals 13 residues. Germline CDR1 and CDR2: GTSNPN and SVGIG (reference sequence). Trimming shortened V by 2 bases and J by 4 bases, and 9 bases separated the two germline ends. The DNA for the CDR3 is TGTGCCTGGAGTAGCACAGGGAATCAGCCCCAGCATTTT. Its protein is CAWSSTGNQPQHF. The full variable domain, rest sourced from reference TRBV30 and TRBJ1-5, is SQTIHQWPATLVQPVGSPLSLECTVEGTSNPNLYWYRQAAGRGLQLLFYSVGIGQISSEVPQNLSASRPQDRQFILSSKKLLLSDSGFYLCAWSSTGNQPQHFGDGTRLSIL.

CDR3 nucleotide sequence: TGCAGCGTTTTGGGTATCGGTGAACAGGGGGAGGGTTATGGCTACACCTTC. This gives the protein CSVLGIGEQGEGYGYTF. This chain uses TRBV29-1 with TRBJ1-2; 8 positions match TRBD1. There are 17 residues in the CDR3. In germline, CDR1 is SQVTM, CDR2 ANQGSEA. J lost 5 bases, V lost 5 bases, and 19 bases had no gene match.

This clone appeared once. The chain has TRBV4-1 and TRBJ2-7; 7 bases are shared with TRBD1. Germline V gene sequence: CDR1 MGHRA, CDR2 YSYEKL. This CDR3 contains 17 residues. V shed 0 bases and J 0 bases; nucleotides not matched to a gene: 8. The CDR3 loop reads CASSQDRQGSSSYEQYF. As DNA, the CDR3 is TGCGCCAGCAGCCAAGATCGACAGGGCTCTTCCTCCTACGAGCAGTACTTC.

The chain uses TRBV29-1 and TRBJ2-7, with D hard to call. The CDR3 loop spans 11 amino acids. Trimming left V 4 bases short and J 7 bases short, with 11 bases between. CDR1 is SQVTM, CDR2 ANQGSEA, per germline. The CDR3 protein is CSVARSGEQYF. In nucleotides, the CDR3 is TGCAGCGTTGCCCGGAGTGGGGAGCAGTACTTC.

Here the CDR3 reads CAWSVNTGETQYF. CDR3 in DNA: TGTGCCTGGAGTGTTAACACAGGAGAGACCCAGTACTTC. The rearrangement joins TRBV30 to TRBJ2-5; TRBD1 might be the D (5 bases). Trimming removed 0 bases at V and 4 bases at J, with 9 bases between. The CDR3 contains 13 residues. Per germline, CDR1 GTSNPN and CDR2 SVGIG (reference sequence).